This is a list of T cell receptor beta chains from one sample in a study of T cells after posttransplantation cyclophosphamide. TCRdb's copy holds only in-frame clones and misses some; the assay was immunoSEQ multiplex PCR. Of more than 4,000 clones listed, 73% are singletons. The input for sequencing was PBMCs, taken roughly 340 days after allogeneic stem cell transplant with calcineurin inhibitor and methotrexate. The source is a female patient aged 50-59 years who received an allogeneic stem cell transplant from an unrelated donor, was CMV-positive, and had acute and chronic GVHD. Some T cells may have originated in the graft donor. CDR3s leave out the opening cysteine and the closing phenylalanine or tryptophan. Each record gives: V gene, J gene, CDR3 protein.

>TRBV2|TRBJ1-1
ASSEAWQGESDYLNTEAF
>TRBV13|TRBJ2-1
ASSSGGGRRSYNEQF
>TRBV5-6|TRBJ2-7
ASSLFGDEQY
>TRBV5-1|TRBJ2-3
ASSLVKETDTQY
>TRBV5-5|TRBJ1-2
ASSLMDTPSYGYT
>TRBV21-1|TRBJ2-2
ASSIHTGQGDGELF
>TRBV18|TRBJ2-3
ASSHGRGGSDTQY
>TRBV19|TRBJ1-1
ASEDRQNTEAF
>TRBV28|TRBJ2-7
ASSSPGSYEQY
>TRBV6-4|TRBJ2-3
ASSAEGTSTDTQY
>TRBV19|TRBJ1-2
ASSIALNYGYT
>TRBV6-5|TRBJ1-2
ASLGGLYGYT
>TRBV10-2|TRBJ2-7
ASKGDPSYEQY
>TRBV5-4|TRBJ1-1
ASSEGFRTMNTEAF
>TRBV28|TRBJ1-5
ASSPAKSRVQPQH
>TRBV7-8|TRBJ2-4
ASSLVGGLGNIQY
>TRBV2|TRBJ2-3
ASSEGTASTDTQY
>TRBV28|TRBJ2-7
ASFGTNSREQY
>TRBV5-4|TRBJ1-2
ASSLAGGYGYT
>TRBV7-2|TRBJ1-5
ASSRGGPQPQH
>TRBV5-1|TRBJ1-5
ASSEGVSSNQPQH
>TRBV2|TRBJ1-4
ASLQGAMTNEKLF
>TRBV6-5|TRBJ2-5
ASSYSFSGQETQY
>TRBV11-2|TRBJ1-1
ASSSPAGIMNTEAF
>TRBV6-4|TRBJ2-2
ASSEIQNTGELF
>TRBV5-6|TRBJ1-1
ASSLRGTEAF
>TRBV7-9|TRBJ2-7
ASSTPGGYEQY
>TRBV27|TRBJ2-1
ASKEQGLAGSAGEQF
>TRBV19|TRBJ1-4
ASSFGPGVYEKLF
>TRBV4-1|TRBJ2-1
ASSSRAGVNEQF
>TRBV29-1|TRBJ1-1
SVSDRVNTEAF
>TRBV6-6|TRBJ1-5
ASSFQNQPQH
>TRBV29-1|TRBJ2-2
SVVRRGANTGELF
>TRBV11-2|TRBJ1-3
ASSSLTGGRNTIY
>TRBV19|TRBJ1-2
ASSFALDSLYGYT
>TRBV5-1|TRBJ2-7
ASSLVGRAEQY
>TRBV27|TRBJ2-5
ASSLFSLNQETQY
>TRBV6-1|NA
ASSLRGGEQY
>TRBV27|TRBJ1-5
ASSDQYSNQPQH
>TRBV6-1|TRBJ2-7
ASRDSSITYEQY
>TRBV30|TRBJ1-1
AWRPGLMNTEAF
>TRBV7-9|TRBJ1-1
ASSYSTEAF
>TRBV6-6|TRBJ1-2
ASSWPQGALYGYT
>TRBV6-4|TRBJ1-4
ASRYRGHSTNEKLF
>TRBV6-1|TRBJ1-5
ASGRTRSQPQH
>TRBV28|TRBJ2-3
ASSLERERSSDTQY
>TRBV9|TRBJ2-7
ASGDNRGISYEQY
>TRBV27|TRBJ1-1
ASSLGRNTEAF
>TRBV19|TRBJ2-3
ASKRGLAGWETPFPDTQY
>TRBV28|TRBJ2-3
ASSPGQGASSTDTQY
>TRBV6-5|TRBJ1-1
ASSYRVNTEAF